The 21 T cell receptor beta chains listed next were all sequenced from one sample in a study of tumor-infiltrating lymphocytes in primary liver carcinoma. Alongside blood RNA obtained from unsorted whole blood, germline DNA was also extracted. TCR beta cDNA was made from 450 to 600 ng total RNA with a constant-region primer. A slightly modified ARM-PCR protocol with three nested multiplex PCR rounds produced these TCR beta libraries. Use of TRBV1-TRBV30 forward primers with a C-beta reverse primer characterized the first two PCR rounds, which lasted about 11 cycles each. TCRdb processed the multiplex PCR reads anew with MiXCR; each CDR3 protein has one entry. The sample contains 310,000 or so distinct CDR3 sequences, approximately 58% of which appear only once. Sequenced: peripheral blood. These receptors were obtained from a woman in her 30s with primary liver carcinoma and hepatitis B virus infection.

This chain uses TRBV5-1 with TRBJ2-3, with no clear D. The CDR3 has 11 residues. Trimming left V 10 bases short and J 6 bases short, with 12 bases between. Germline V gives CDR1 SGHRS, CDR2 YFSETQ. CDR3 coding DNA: TGCGCCGGCGGCGCGGCGGATACGCAGTATTTT. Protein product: CAGGAADTQYF.

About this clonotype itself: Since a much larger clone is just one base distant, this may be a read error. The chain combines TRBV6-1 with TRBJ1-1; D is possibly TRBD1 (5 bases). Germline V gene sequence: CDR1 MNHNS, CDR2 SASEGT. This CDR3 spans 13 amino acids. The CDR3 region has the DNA TGTGCCACCAGTCTTAGACAGTACACTGAAGCTTTCTTT. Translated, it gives CATSLRQYTEAFF.

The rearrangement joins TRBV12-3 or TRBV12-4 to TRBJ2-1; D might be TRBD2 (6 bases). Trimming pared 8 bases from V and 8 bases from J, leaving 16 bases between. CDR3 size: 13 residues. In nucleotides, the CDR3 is TGTGCCAGCGTCGGGGGTATGTACGATGAGCAGTTCTTC. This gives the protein CASVGGMYDEQFF.

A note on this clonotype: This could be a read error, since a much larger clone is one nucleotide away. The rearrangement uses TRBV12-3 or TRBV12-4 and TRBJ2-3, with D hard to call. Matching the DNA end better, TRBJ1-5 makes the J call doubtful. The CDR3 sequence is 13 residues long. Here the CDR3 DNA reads TGTGCCAGCAGTTCTACCCAGCGCGATACGCAGCATTTT. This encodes CASSSTQRDTQHF.

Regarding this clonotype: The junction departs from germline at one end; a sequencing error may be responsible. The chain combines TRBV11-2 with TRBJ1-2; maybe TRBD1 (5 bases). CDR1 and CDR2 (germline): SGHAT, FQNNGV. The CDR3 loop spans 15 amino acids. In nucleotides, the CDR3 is TGTGCCAGCAGCCACCCGGGGGAGCTATCGGAAGGCTACGCCTTC. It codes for CASSHPGELSEGYAF.

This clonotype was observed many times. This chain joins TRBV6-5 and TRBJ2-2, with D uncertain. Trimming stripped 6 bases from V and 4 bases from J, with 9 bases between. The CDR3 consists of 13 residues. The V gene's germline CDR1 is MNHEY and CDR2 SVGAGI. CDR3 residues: CASRFTSTGELFF. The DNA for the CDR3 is TGTGCCAGCAGATTCACCAGCACCGGGGAGCTGTTTTTT.

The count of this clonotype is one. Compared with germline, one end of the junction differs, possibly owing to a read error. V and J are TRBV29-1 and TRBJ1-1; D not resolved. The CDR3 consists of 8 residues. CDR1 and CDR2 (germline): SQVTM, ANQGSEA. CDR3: CSVGEACF. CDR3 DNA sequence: TGCAGCGTTGGCGAAGCTTGCTTT.

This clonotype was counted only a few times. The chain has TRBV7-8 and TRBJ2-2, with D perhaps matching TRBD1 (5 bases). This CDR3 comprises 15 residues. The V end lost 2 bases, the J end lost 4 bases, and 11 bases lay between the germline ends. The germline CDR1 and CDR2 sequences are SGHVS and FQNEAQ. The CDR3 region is CASSLLDRGTGELFF. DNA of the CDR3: TGTGCCAGCAGCTTACTAGACAGAGGCACCGGGGAGCTGTTTTTT.

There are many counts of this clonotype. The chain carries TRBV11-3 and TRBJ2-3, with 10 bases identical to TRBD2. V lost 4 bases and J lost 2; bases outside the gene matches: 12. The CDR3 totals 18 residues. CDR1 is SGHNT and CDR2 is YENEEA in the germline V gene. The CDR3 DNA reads TGTGCCAGCAGCTCCCGCGCTATTAGCGGGAGGACCACAGATACGCAGTATTTT. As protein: CASSSRAISGRTTDTQYF.

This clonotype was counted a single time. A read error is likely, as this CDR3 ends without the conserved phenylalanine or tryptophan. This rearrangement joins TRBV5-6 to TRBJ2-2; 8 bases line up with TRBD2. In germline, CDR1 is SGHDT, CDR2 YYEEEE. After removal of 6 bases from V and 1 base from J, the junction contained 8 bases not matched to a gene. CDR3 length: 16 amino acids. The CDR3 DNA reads TGTGCCAGCATCCCCCGGGGGGGAGTGAACACCGGGGAGCTGTTTCTT. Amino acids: CASIPRGGVNTGELFL.

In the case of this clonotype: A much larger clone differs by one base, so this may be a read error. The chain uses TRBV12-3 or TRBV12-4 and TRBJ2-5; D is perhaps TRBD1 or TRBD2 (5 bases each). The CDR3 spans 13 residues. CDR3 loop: CASSLILEGTHYF. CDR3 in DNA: TGTGCCAGCAGTTTAATACTAGAGGGGACCCACTACTTC.

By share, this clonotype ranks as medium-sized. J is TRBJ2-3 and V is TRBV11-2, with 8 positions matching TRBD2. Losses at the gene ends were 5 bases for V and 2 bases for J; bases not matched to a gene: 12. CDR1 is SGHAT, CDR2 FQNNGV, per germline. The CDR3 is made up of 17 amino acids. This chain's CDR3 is CASSHRGSGSLTDTQYF. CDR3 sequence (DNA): TGTGCCAGCAGCCATCGAGGGAGCGGGAGCCTCACAGATACGCAGTATTTT.

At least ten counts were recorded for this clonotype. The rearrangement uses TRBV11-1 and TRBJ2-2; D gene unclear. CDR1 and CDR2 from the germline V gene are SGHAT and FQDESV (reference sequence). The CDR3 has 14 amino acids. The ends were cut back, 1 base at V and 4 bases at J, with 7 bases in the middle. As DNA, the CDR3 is TGTGCCAGCAGCTTAGGAGTAAGCACCGGGGAGCTGTTTTTT. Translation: CASSLGVSTGELFF.

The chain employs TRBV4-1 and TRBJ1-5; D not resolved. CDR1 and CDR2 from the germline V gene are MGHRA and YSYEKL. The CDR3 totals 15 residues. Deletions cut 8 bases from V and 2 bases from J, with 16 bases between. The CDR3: CASGSRPAGNQPQHF. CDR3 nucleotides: TGCGCCAGCGGCTCACGTCCAGCGGGCAATCAGCCCCAGCATTTT.

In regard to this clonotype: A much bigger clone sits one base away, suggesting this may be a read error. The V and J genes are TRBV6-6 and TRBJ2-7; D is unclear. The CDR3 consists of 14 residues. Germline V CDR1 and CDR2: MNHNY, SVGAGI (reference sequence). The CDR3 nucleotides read TGTGCCAACAGTTTCTGGGTAGCCGGGTACGAGCAGTACTTC. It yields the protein CANSFWVAGYEQYF.

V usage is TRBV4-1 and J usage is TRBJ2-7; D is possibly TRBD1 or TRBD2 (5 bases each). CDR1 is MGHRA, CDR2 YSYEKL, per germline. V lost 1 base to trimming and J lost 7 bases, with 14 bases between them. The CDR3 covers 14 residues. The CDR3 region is CASSQVGTHKEQYF. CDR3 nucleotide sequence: TGCGCCAGCAGCCAAGTTGGGACCCACAAAGAGCAGTACTTC.

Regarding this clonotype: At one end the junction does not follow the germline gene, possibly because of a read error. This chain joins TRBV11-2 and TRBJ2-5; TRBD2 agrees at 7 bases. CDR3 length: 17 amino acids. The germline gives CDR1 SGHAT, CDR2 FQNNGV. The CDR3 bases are TGTGCCACCAGCTTAGATCGGGCTAGCGGAATACAAGAGACCCAGTACTTC. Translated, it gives CATSLDRASGIQETQYF. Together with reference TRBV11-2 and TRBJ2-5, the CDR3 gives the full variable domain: EAGVAQSPRYKIIEKRQSVAFWCNPISGHATLYWYQQILGQGPKLLIQFQNNGVVDDSQLPKDRFSAERLKGVDSTLKIQPAKLEDSAVYLCATSLDRASGIQETQYFGPGTRLLVL.

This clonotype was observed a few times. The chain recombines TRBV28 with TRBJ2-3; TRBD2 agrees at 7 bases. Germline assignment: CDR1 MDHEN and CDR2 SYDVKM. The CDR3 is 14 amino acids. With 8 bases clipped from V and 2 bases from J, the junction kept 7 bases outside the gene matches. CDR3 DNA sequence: TGTGCCAGCGGATTAGCGGGCCACACAGATACGCAGTATTTT. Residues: CASGLAGHTDTQYF.

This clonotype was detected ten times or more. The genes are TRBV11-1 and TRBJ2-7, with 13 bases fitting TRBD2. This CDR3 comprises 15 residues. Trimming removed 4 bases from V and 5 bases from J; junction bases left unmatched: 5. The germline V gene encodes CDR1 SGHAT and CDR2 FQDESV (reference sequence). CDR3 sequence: CASSSGLAGIHEQYF. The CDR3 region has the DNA TGTGCCAGCAGCTCGGGACTAGCGGGAATCCACGAGCAGTACTTC.

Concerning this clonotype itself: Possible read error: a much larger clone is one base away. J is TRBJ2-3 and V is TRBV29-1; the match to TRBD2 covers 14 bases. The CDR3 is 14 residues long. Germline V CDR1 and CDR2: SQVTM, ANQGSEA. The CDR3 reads CSGRTSGGTDTEYF. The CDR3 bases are TGCAGCGGCCGGACTAGCGGGGGGACAGATACGGAGTATTTT.

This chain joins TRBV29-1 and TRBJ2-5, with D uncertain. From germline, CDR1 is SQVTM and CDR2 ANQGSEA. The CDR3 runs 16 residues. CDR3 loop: CRQEKGPHGDQETQYF. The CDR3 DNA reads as TGCAGGCAAGAAAAAGGGCCACATGGAGACCAAGAGACCCAGTACTTC.